This is a list of T cell receptor beta chains from one sample in a study of blood T cell repertoires in COVID-19. TCRdb's table, derived via immunoSEQ multiplex PCR, lists solely in-frame clones and lacks some. Of fewer than 350,000 clones in the sample, 80% to 90% were seen once. The sample was peripheral blood. The receptors were gathered from a woman between 45 and 65 years old who had recovered from COVID-19. CDR3s include the opening cysteine and the closing phenylalanine or tryptophan. Fields, in order: V gene, J gene, D gene, CDR3 DNA, CDR3 protein. The D gene is left open where the match is weak.

V: TRBV7-2
J: TRBJ2-3
D: .
DNA: TGTGCCAGCAGCCCCCAGGGAGATACGCAGTATTTT
CDR3: CASSPQGDTQYF

V: TRBV10-3
J: TRBJ1-1
D: TRBD1
DNA: TGTGCCATACGGGACAGGGAAGAAACTGAAGCTTTCTTT
CDR3: CAIRDREETEAFF

V: TRBV3-1/TRBV3-2
J: TRBJ1-1
D: .
DNA: TGTGCCAGCAGCCAACCGGTACTAGGGTCCGGCACTGAAGCTTTCTTT
CDR3: CASSQPVLGSGTEAFF

V: TRBV11-3
J: TRBJ2-2
D: .
DNA: TGTGCCAGCAGCCTTGAGCCGAACACCGGGGAGCTGTTTTTT
CDR3: CASSLEPNTGELFF

V: TRBV6-7
J: TRBJ1-2
D: TRBD1
DNA: TGTGCCAGGGGACAGTTCTATGGCTACACCTTC
CDR3: CARGQFYGYTF

V: TRBV19
J: TRBJ2-7
D: TRBD2
DNA: TGTGCCAGCGGGAGGGCCAACGAGCAGTACTTC
CDR3: CASGRANEQYF

V: TRBV19
J: TRBJ2-1
D: .
DNA: TGTGCCAGTAGTATTAAACAGGGCTGGGAGCAGTTCTTC
CDR3: CASSIKQGWEQFF

V: TRBV7-2
J: TRBJ2-1
D: TRBD1
DNA: TGTGCCAGCAGCCCATGGAGACAGGGGCTTAACAATGAGCAGTTCTTC
CDR3: CASSPWRQGLNNEQFF

V: TRBV30
J: TRBJ1-6
D: .
DNA: TGTGCCTGGACGGAAGCTAGCTCCTATAATTCACCCCTCCACTTT
CDR3: CAWTEASSYNSPLHF

V: TRBV4-1
J: TRBJ2-7
D: .
DNA: TGCGCCAGCAGCCCGGGTTCAGCAAACCCCTACGAGCAGTACTTC
CDR3: CASSPGSANPYEQYF

V: TRBV7-8
J: TRBJ1-1
D: .
DNA: TGTGCCAGCAGCTTTAGTAGAAGTGTTACTGAAGCTTTCTTT
CDR3: CASSFSRSVTEAFF

V: TRBV3-1/TRBV3-2
J: TRBJ2-1
D: .
DNA: TGTGCCAGCAGCCGCGACGTATTCAGGGGGCAGTTCTTC
CDR3: CASSRDVFRGQFF

V: TRBV18
J: TRBJ2-1
D: TRBD1
DNA: TGTGCCAGCTCACTTGGACAGGGGGCGTCTAGGAATCTGAAAAATGAGCAGTTCTTC
CDR3: CASSLGQGASRNLKNEQFF

V: TRBV29-1
J: TRBJ2-1
D: .
DNA: TGCAGCGGGAACAGGGCATACAATGAGCAGTTCTTC
CDR3: CSGNRAYNEQFF

V: TRBV9
J: TRBJ2-5
D: .
DNA: TGTGCCAGCAGCGTTTCAGGCCAAGAGACCCAGTACTTC
CDR3: CASSVSGQETQYF